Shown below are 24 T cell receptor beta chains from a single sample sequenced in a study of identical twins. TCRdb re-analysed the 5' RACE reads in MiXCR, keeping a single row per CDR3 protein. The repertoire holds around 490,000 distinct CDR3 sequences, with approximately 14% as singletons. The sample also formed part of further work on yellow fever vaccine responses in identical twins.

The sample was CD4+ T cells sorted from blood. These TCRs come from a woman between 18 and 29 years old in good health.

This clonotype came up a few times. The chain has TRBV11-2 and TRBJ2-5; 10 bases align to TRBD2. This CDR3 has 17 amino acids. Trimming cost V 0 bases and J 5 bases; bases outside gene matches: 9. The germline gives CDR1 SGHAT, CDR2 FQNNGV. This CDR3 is CASSLEGRTSGTETQYF. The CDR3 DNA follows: TGTGCCAGCAGCTTAGAGGGGCGAACTAGCGGGACGGAGACCCAGTACTTC.

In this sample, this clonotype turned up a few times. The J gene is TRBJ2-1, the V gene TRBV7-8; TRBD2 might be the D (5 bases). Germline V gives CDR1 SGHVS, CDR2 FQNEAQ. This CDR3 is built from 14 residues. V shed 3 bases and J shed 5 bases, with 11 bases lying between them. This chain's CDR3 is CASSFRETHNEQFF. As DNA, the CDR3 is TGTGCCAGCAGCTTCCGGGAAACTCACAATGAGCAGTTCTTC.

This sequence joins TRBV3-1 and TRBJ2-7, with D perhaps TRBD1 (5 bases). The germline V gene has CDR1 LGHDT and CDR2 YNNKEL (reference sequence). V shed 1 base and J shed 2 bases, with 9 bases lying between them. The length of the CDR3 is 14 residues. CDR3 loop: CASSQVPGPYEQYF. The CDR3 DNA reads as TGTGCCAGCAGCCAAGTTCCAGGGCCCTACGAGCAGTACTTC.

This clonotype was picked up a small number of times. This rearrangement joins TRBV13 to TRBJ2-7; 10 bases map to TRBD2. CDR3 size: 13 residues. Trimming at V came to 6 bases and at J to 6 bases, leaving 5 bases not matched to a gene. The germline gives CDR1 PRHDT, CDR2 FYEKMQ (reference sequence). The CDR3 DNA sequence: TGTGCCAGCAGGCAACTAGCGGGACGCGAGCAGTACTTC. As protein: CASRQLAGREQYF.

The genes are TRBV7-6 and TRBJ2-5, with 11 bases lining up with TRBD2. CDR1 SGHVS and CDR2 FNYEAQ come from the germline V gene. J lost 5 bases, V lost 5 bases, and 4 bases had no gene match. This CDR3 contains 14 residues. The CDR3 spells CASSLIAGGETQYF. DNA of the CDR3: TGTGCCAGCAGCCTCATAGCGGGAGGGGAGACCCAGTACTTC.

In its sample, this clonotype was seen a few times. CDR3 region: CASSSLRLGGGGNQPQHF. The CDR3 bases are TGTGCCAGTAGTTCCCTCAGGTTGGGGGGGGGCGGCAATCAGCCCCAGCATTTT. The chain links TRBV19 to TRBJ1-5; D may be TRBD1 (6 bases). V lost 5 bases, J lost 2 bases, and 22 bases lay in between. Germline loops: CDR1 LNHDA, CDR2 SQIVND (reference sequence). The CDR3 consists of 18 residues.

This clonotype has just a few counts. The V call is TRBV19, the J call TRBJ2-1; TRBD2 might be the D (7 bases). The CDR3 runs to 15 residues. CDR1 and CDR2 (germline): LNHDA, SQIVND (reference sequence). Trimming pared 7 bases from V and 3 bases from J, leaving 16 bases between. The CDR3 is CASTMMGGRYNEQFF. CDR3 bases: TGTGCCAGTACCATGATGGGGGGGCGCTACAATGAGCAGTTCTTC.

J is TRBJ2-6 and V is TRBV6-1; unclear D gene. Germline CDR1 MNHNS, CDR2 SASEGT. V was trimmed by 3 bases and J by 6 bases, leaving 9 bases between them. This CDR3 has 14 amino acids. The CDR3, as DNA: TGTGCCAGCAGTGATTTTGGGGTGGCCAACGTCCTGACTTTC. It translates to CASSDFGVANVLTF.

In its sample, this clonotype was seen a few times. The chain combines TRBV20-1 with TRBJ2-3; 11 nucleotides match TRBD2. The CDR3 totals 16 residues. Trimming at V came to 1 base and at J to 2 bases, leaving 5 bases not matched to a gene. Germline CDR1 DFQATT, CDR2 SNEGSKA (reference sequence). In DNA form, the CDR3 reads TGCAGTGCTAGAGTAAGACTAGCGGGAACCACAGATACGCAGTATTTT. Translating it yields CSARVRLAGTTDTQYF.

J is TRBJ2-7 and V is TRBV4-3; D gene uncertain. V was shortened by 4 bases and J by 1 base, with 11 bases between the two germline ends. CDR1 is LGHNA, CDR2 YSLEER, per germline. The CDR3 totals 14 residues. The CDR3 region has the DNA TGCGCCAGCAGCCTTTTCCGGTTTTCCTACGAGCAGTACTTC. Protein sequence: CASSLFRFSYEQYF.

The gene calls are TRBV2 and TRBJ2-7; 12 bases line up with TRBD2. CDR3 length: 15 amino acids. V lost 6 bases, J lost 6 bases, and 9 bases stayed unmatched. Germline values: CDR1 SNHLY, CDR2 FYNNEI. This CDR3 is CASRGVTSGGSEQYF. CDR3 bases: TGTGCCAGCAGAGGGGTGACTAGCGGGGGATCCGAGCAGTACTTC. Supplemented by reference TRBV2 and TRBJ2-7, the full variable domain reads EPEVTQTPSHQVTQMGQEVILRCVPISNHLYFYWYRQILGQKVEFLVSFYNNEISEKSEIFDDQFSVERPDGSNFTLKIRSTKLEDSAMYFCASRGVTSGGSEQYFGPGTRLTVT.

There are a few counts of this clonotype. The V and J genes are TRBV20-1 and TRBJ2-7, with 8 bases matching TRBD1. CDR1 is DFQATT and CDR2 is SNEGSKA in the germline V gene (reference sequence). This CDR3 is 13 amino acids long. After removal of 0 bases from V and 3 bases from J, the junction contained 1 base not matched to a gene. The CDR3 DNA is TGCAGTGCTAGAGATGACAGGGGCTACGAGCAGTACTTC. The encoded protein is CSARDDRGYEQYF.

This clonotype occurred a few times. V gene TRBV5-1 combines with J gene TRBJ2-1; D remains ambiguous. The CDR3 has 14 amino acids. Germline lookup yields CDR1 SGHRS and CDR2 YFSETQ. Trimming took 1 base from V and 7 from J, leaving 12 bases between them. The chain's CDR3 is CASSLLGFKNEQFF. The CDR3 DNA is TGCGCCAGCAGCTTGCTGGGGTTCAAGAATGAGCAGTTCTTC.

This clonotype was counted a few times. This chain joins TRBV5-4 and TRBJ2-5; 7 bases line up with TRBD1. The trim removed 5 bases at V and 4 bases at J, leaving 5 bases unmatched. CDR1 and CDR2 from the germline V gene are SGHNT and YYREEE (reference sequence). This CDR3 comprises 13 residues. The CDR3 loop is CASRATGTETQYF. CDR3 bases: TGTGCCAGCAGGGCGACAGGGACAGAGACCCAGTACTTC.

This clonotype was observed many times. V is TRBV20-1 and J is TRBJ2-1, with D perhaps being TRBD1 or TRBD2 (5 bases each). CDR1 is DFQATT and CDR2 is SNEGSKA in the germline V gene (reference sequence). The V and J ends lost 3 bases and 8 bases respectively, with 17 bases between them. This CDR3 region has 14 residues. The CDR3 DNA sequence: TGCAGTGCTAGGATGGGACCCCCAAGGGATGAGCAGTTCTTC. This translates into CSARMGPPRDEQFF.

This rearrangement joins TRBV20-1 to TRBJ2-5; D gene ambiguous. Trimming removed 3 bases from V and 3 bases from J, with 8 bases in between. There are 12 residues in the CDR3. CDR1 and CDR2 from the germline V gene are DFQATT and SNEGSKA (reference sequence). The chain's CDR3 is CSARVVKETQYF. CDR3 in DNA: TGCAGTGCTAGGGTAGTTAAAGAGACCCAGTACTTC.

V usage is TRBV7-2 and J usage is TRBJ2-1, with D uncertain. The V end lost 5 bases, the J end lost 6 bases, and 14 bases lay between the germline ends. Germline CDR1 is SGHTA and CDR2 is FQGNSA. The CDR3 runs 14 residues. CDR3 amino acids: CASSPRQTLNEQFF. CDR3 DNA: TGTGCCAGCAGCCCCAGACAAACCCTCAATGAGCAGTTCTTC.

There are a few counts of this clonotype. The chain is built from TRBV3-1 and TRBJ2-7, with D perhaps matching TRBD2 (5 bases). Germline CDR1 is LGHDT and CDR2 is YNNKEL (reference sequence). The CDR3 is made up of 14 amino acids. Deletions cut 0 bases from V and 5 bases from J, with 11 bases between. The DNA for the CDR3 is TGTGCCAGCAGCCAAGACCCTACCGGGGACGAGCAGTACTTC. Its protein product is CASSQDPTGDEQYF.

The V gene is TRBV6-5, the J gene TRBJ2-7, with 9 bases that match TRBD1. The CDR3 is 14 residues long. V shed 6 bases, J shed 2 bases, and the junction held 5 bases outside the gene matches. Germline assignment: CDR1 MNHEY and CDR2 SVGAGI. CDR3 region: CASSRRQGAYEQYF. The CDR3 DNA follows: TGTGCCAGCAGCCGCAGACAGGGGGCCTACGAGCAGTACTTC.

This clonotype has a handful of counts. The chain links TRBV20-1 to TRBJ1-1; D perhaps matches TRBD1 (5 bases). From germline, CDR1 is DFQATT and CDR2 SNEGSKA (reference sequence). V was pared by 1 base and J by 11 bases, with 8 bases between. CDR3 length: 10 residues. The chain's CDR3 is CSARVRDAFF. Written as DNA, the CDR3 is TGCAGTGCTAGAGTCCGGGACGCTTTCTTT.

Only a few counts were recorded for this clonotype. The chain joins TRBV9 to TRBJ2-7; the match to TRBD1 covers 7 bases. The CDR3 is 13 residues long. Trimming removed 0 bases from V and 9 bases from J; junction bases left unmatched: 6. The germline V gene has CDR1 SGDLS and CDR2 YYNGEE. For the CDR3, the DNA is TGTGCCAGCAGCGTAGAGGTAGAGGGGGCGCAGTACTTC. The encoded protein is CASSVEVEGAQYF.

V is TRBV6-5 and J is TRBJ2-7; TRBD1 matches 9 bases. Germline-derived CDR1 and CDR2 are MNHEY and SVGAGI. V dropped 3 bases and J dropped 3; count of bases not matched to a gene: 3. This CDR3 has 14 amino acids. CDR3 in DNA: TGTGCCAGCAGTTATGGGACAGGGATCTACGAGCAGTACTTC. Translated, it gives CASSYGTGIYEQYF.

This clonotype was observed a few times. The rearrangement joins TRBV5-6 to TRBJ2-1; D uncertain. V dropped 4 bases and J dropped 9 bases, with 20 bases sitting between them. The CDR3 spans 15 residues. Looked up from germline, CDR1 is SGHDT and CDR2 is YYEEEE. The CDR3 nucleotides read TGTGCCAGCAGCGACTCCCGGAAGACTGATCTTGAGCAGTTCTTC. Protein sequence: CASSDSRKTDLEQFF.

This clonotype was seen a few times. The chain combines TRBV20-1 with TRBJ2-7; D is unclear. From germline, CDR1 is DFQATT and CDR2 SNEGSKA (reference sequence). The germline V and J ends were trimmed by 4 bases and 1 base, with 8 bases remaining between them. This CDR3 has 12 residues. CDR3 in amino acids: CSAMPASYEQYF. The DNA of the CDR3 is TGCAGTGCTATGCCAGCATCCTACGAGCAGTACTTC.